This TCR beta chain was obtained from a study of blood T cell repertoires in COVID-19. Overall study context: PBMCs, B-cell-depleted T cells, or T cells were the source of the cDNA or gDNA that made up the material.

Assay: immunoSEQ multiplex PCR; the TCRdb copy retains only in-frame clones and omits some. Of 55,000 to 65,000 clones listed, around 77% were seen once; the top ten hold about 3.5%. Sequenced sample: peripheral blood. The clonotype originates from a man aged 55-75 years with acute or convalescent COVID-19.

The CDR3 is CASSIDREVLYEQYF. The CDR3, as DNA: TGCGCCAGCAGCATAGACAGGGAGGTCCTCTACGAGCAGTACTTC. V gene TRBV5-1 combines with J gene TRBJ2-7; possible D gene TRBD1, 7 bases. This CDR3 is 15 amino acids long. Trimming pared 4 bases from V and 3 bases from J, leaving 17 bases between. CDR1 is SGHRS and CDR2 is YFSETQ in the germline V gene. Supplemented by reference TRBV5-1 and TRBJ2-7, the full variable domain reads KAGVTQTPRYLIKTRGQQVTLSCSPISGHRSVSWYQQTPGQGLQFLFEYFSETQRNKGNFPGRFSGRQFSNSRSEMNVSTLELGDSALYLCASSIDREVLYEQYFGPGTRLTVT.